These 8 T cell receptor beta chains were all obtained from the same sample, sequenced in a study of CD8 T cells in Susac syndrome. Random hexamers were used to reverse transcribe roughly 0.5 to 1 ug of RNA. MiXCR, applied by TCRdb to the immunoSEQ multiplex PCR reads, yields one record per CDR3 protein. The top ten clones hold roughly 0.07% of a sample with just over 300,000 distinct CDR3 sequences, roughly nine tenths of them seen once. Input material: CD4+ T cells from PBMCs. The receptor source for this set is a human donor with multiple sclerosis.

This clonotype was seen only a few times. The chain carries TRBV30 and TRBJ2-7; no definite D call. Germline V gives CDR1 GTSNPN, CDR2 SVGIG (reference sequence). The CDR3 extends over 13 amino acids. Trimming pared 0 bases from V and 4 bases from J, leaving 10 bases between. CDR3 in DNA: TGTGCCTGGAGTGTAATCGACGCTTACGAGCAGTACTTC. Its protein is CAWSVIDAYEQYF. The full variable domain, in which reference TRBV30 and TRBJ2-7 provide the parts outside the CDR3, is SQTIHQWPATLVQPVGSPLSLECTVEGTSNPNLYWYRQAAGRGLQLLFYSVGIGQISSEVPQNLSASRPQDRQFILSSKKLLLSDSGFYLCAWSVIDAYEQYFGPGTRLTVT.

This rearrangement joins TRBV24-1 to TRBJ2-1; D not resolved. Germline assignment: CDR1 KGHDR and CDR2 SFDVKD. Trimming took 3 bases from V and 5 from J, leaving 10 bases between them. The CDR3 is 14 amino acids. In nucleotides, the CDR3 is TGTGCCACCAGTGATCCCCATTGGGACAATGAGCAGTTCTTC. The encoded protein is CATSDPHWDNEQFF.

The genes are TRBV10-2 and TRBJ1-2; unclear D gene. Trimming pared 6 bases from V and 8 bases from J, leaving 10 bases between. The length of the CDR3 is 11 residues. The germline CDR1 and CDR2 sequences are WSHSY and SAAADI. The CDR3 nucleotides are TGCGCCAGCAGCTACCTCGGGGGCTACACCTTC. It codes for CASSYLGGYTF.

The chain joins TRBV3-1 to TRBJ1-1; D remains unclear. CDR3 length equals 13 residues. Germline V gene sequence: CDR1 LGHDT, CDR2 YNNKEL (reference sequence). Trimming removed 1 base from V and 5 bases from J, with 8 bases in between. CDR3 amino acids: CASSQGRETEAFF. Here the CDR3 DNA reads TGTGCCAGCAGCCAAGGACGGGAGACTGAAGCTTTCTTT.

The table lists this clonotype with a few counts. J is TRBJ2-7 and V is TRBV5-6, with D maybe TRBD2 (5 bases). The CDR3 is 15 amino acids. CDR1 is SGHDT and CDR2 is YYEEEE in the germline V gene. The V and J ends lost 0 bases and 6 bases respectively, with 16 bases between them. CDR3 amino acids: CASSLVGLIEIEQYF. CDR3 DNA sequence: TGTGCCAGCAGCTTGGTCGGACTGATCGAAATCGAGCAGTACTTC.

The rearrangement joins TRBV29-1 to TRBJ2-4; D ambiguous. Trimming took off 6 bases at V and 3 bases at J, with 12 bases between the two ends. Per germline, CDR1 SQVTM and CDR2 ANQGSEA. The length of the CDR3 is 13 residues. CDR3 sequence reads: CSVRVSDKNIQYF. The CDR3 DNA follows: TGCAGCGTCCGCGTCAGCGACAAAAACATTCAGTACTTC.

The V and J genes are TRBV9 and TRBJ2-2; 8 bases align to TRBD1. V lost 0 bases, J lost 6 bases, and 7 bases stayed unmatched. This CDR3 has 16 residues. Germline CDR1 reads SGDLS; CDR2 reads YYNGEE. The CDR3 spells CASSVDPGGASGELFF. CDR3 nucleotide sequence: TGTGCCAGCAGCGTAGATCCAGGGGGCGCGTCCGGGGAGCTGTTTTTT. Variable domain in full (rest from reference TRBV9 and TRBJ2-2): DSGVTQTPKHLITATGQRVTLRCSPRSGDLSVYWYQQSLDQGLQFLIQYYNGEERAKGNILERFSAQQFPDLHSELNLSSLELGDSALYFCASSVDPGGASGELFFGEGSRLTVL.

This clonotype was observed a single time. The rearrangement links TRBV6-5 to TRBJ2-5; maybe TRBD1 (6 bases). CDR3 length: 14 residues. Germline assignment: CDR1 MNHEY and CDR2 SVGAGI. V lost 2 bases to trimming and J lost 5 bases, with 12 bases between them. The CDR3 bases are TGTGCCAGCAGTTACGCACAGGGTAGGGAGACCCAGTACTTC. The encoded protein is CASSYAQGRETQYF.